A selection of T cell receptor beta chains follows, all from one sample in a study of shared clonotypes between healthy human individuals. Measured with immunoSEQ multiplex PCR; TCRdb has only the in-frame clones, and not every one. The sample has about 590,000 clones, about 95% seen once; the top ten hold around 0.097%. The sequencing input was naive CD8+ T cells sorted from blood. Receptors were obtained from a woman in her 30s in good health. Each CDR3 is given with its conserved first and last residue. Fields, in order: clone size, D gene, V gene, J gene, CDR3 protein, CDR3 DNA. D genes are given only for firm matches. For some rows the clone size is stated as once, few or many, or as a class when expanded; others skip it.

clone_size: -; d_call: -; v_call: TRBV28; j_call: TRBJ2-1; cdr3_aa: CASSFGSNEQFF; cdr3_nt: TGTGCCAGCAGTTTTGGGAGCAATGAGCAGTTCTTC
clone_size: -; d_call: -; v_call: TRBV28; j_call: TRBJ1-4; cdr3_aa: CASSSPGTMEEKLFF; cdr3_nt: TGTGCCAGCAGTTCCCCTGGCACCATGGAGGAAAAACTGTTTTTT
clone_size: -; d_call: -; v_call: TRBV7-9; j_call: TRBJ1-1; cdr3_aa: CASKGQGANTEAFF; cdr3_nt: TGTGCCAGCAAAGGTCAGGGTGCTAACACTGAAGCTTTCTTT
clone_size: -; d_call: -; v_call: TRBV2; j_call: TRBJ2-7; cdr3_aa: CASSEIWIRGDRYEQYF; cdr3_nt: TGTGCCAGCAGTGAGATCTGGATACGCGGGGATCGGTACGAGCAGTACTTC
clone_size: once; d_call: -; v_call: TRBV5-4; j_call: TRBJ2-2; cdr3_aa: CASSLDGAGTGELFF; cdr3_nt: TGTGCCAGCAGCTTGGACGGGGCGGGAACCGGGGAGCTGTTTTTT
clone_size: -; d_call: TRBD1; v_call: TRBV27; j_call: TRBJ1-1; cdr3_aa: CASSFQQGAEAFF; cdr3_nt: TGTGCCAGCAGTTTCCAACAGGGGGCTGAAGCTTTCTTT
clone_size: -; d_call: -; v_call: TRBV15; j_call: TRBJ2-3; cdr3_aa: CATSRDPRRSTDTQYF; cdr3_nt: TGTGCCACCAGCAGAGATCCGAGACGGAGCACAGATACGCAGTATTTT
clone_size: -; d_call: TRBD2; v_call: TRBV27; j_call: TRBJ2-3; cdr3_aa: CASNVSGRRMDTQYF; cdr3_nt: TGTGCCAGCAACGTTAGCGGGAGAAGAATGGATACGCAGTATTTT
clone_size: once; d_call: -; v_call: TRBV19; j_call: TRBJ2-2; cdr3_aa: CASTPPAGYTGELFF; cdr3_nt: TGTGCCAGTACCCCGCCAGCAGGTTACACCGGGGAGCTGTTTTTT
clone_size: -; d_call: -; v_call: TRBV7-9; j_call: TRBJ2-5; cdr3_aa: CASSSGQQETQYF; cdr3_nt: TGTGCCAGCAGCTCGGGACAACAAGAGACCCAGTACTTC
clone_size: once; d_call: -; v_call: TRBV4-1; j_call: TRBJ2-2; cdr3_aa: CASSQTLLRELFF; cdr3_nt: TGCGCCAGCAGCCAAACCCTGCTTCGGGAGCTGTTTTTT
clone_size: -; d_call: -; v_call: TRBV5-1; j_call: TRBJ2-7; cdr3_aa: CASSLLGAEQYF; cdr3_nt: TGCGCCAGCAGCTTGTTAGGGGCCGAGCAGTACTTC
clone_size: -; d_call: TRBD1; v_call: TRBV7-9; j_call: TRBJ1-4; cdr3_aa: CASNNTTGGLEKLFF; cdr3_nt: TGTGCCAGCAACAATACGACAGGGGGCCTAGAAAAACTGTTTTTT
clone_size: -; d_call: -; v_call: TRBV19; j_call: TRBJ1-2; cdr3_aa: CASSMSVNTYGYTF; cdr3_nt: TGTGCCAGTAGTATGTCGGTCAACACCTATGGCTACACCTTC
clone_size: -; d_call: TRBD2; v_call: TRBV28; j_call: TRBJ2-1; cdr3_aa: CASSTSLAGRNSYNEQFF; cdr3_nt: TGTGCCAGCAGTACTAGCCTAGCGGGACGCAACTCCTACAATGAGCAGTTCTTC
clone_size: once; d_call: -; v_call: TRBV4-1; j_call: TRBJ2-1; cdr3_aa: CASSQGNNEQFF; cdr3_nt: TGCGCCAGCAGCCAAGGGAACAATGAGCAGTTCTTC
clone_size: -; d_call: -; v_call: TRBV10-2; j_call: TRBJ2-1; cdr3_aa: CASSESSGREQFF; cdr3_nt: TGCGCCAGCAGTGAGTCCTCTGGGCGGGAGCAGTTCTTC
clone_size: -; d_call: -; v_call: TRBV27; j_call: TRBJ1-1; cdr3_aa: CASSLSVANTEAFF; cdr3_nt: TGTGCCAGCAGTTTATCGGTAGCGAACACTGAAGCTTTCTTT
clone_size: few; d_call: -; v_call: TRBV29-1; j_call: TRBJ1-1; cdr3_aa: CSVTAGNTEAFF; cdr3_nt: TGCAGCGTCACAGCAGGGAACACTGAAGCTTTCTTT
clone_size: -; d_call: -; v_call: TRBV2; j_call: TRBJ2-3; cdr3_aa: CASSEGKRLVYDTQYF; cdr3_nt: TGTGCCAGCAGCGAAGGGAAAAGACTAGTCTACGATACGCAGTATTTT
clone_size: -; d_call: -; v_call: TRBV11-2; j_call: TRBJ2-7; cdr3_aa: CASSLEAYEQYF; cdr3_nt: TGTGCCAGCAGCTTAGAAGCTTACGAGCAGTACTTC
clone_size: -; d_call: -; v_call: TRBV27; j_call: TRBJ2-1; cdr3_aa: CASSHPGFLHNEQFF; cdr3_nt: TGTGCCAGCAGTCATCCAGGGTTCCTACACAATGAGCAGTTCTTC
clone_size: once; d_call: -; v_call: TRBV5-4; j_call: TRBJ1-1; cdr3_aa: CASSLAFQNTEAFF; cdr3_nt: TGTGCCAGCAGCTTGGCCTTTCAGAACACTGAAGCTTTCTTT
clone_size: -; d_call: TRBD2; v_call: TRBV4-1; j_call: TRBJ2-7; cdr3_aa: CASSPPSGEQYF; cdr3_nt: TGCGCCAGCAGCCCCCCTAGCGGCGAGCAGTACTTC
clone_size: once; d_call: TRBD2; v_call: TRBV28; j_call: TRBJ2-7; cdr3_aa: CASSVLAGGYEQYF; cdr3_nt: TGTGCCAGCAGTGTACTAGCGGGAGGCTACGAGCAGTACTTC
clone_size: -; d_call: -; v_call: TRBV27; j_call: TRBJ2-1; cdr3_aa: CASVVGGGNEQFF; cdr3_nt: TGTGCCAGCGTCGTTGGGGGTGGCAATGAGCAGTTCTTC
clone_size: -; d_call: TRBD2; v_call: TRBV19; j_call: TRBJ2-1; cdr3_aa: CASSPYLAGRYNEQFF; cdr3_nt: TGTGCCAGTAGTCCGTATCTAGCGGGACGGTACAATGAGCAGTTCTTC
clone_size: -; d_call: -; v_call: TRBV11-1; j_call: TRBJ1-1; cdr3_aa: CASRLGRGSTEAFF; cdr3_nt: TGTGCCAGCAGACTCGGAAGAGGGAGCACTGAAGCTTTCTTT
clone_size: -; d_call: -; v_call: TRBV6-5; j_call: TRBJ2-7; cdr3_aa: CASSLLKTYEQYF; cdr3_nt: TGTGCCAGCAGCCTCTTGAAGACCTACGAGCAGTACTTC
clone_size: few; d_call: -; v_call: TRBV28; j_call: TRBJ1-1; cdr3_aa: CASSKLGREAFF; cdr3_nt: TGTGCCAGCAGCAAACTGGGACGGGAGGCTTTCTTT
clone_size: -; d_call: -; v_call: TRBV29-1; j_call: TRBJ2-7; cdr3_aa: CSVEDRGSYEQYF; cdr3_nt: TGCAGCGTTGAAGATCGGGGTTCCTACGAGCAGTACTTC
clone_size: -; d_call: -; v_call: TRBV27; j_call: TRBJ1-1; cdr3_aa: CASSLRGPNTEAFF; cdr3_nt: TGTGCCAGCAGTTTAAGGGGCCCGAACACTGAAGCTTTCTTT
clone_size: -; d_call: -; v_call: TRBV5-6; j_call: TRBJ2-7; cdr3_aa: CASSFVRDYEQYF; cdr3_nt: TGTGCCAGCAGCTTTGTAAGGGACTACGAGCAGTACTTC
clone_size: -; d_call: -; v_call: TRBV5-6; j_call: TRBJ2-7; cdr3_aa: CASRKKGIPYEQYF; cdr3_nt: TGTGCCAGCAGAAAGAAAGGAATTCCGTACGAGCAGTACTTC
clone_size: -; d_call: -; v_call: TRBV19; j_call: TRBJ1-2; cdr3_aa: CATRGIRGYTF; cdr3_nt: TGTGCCACCCGTGGGATTAGAGGCTACACCTTC
clone_size: -; d_call: -; v_call: TRBV5-8; j_call: TRBJ1-6; cdr3_aa: CASSFSGGVNSPLHF; cdr3_nt: TGTGCCAGCAGCTTCTCAGGCGGGGTTAATTCACCCCTCCACTTT
clone_size: -; d_call: -; v_call: TRBV27; j_call: TRBJ2-1; cdr3_aa: CASSLYKGIREQFF; cdr3_nt: TGTGCCAGCAGTTTATATAAGGGGATACGAGAGCAGTTCTTC
clone_size: once; d_call: -; v_call: TRBV27; j_call: TRBJ1-2; cdr3_aa: CASPGSGRGETNYGYTF; cdr3_nt: TGTGCCAGCCCCGGGTCGGGCAGGGGCGAGACTAACTATGGCTACACCTTC
clone_size: -; d_call: -; v_call: TRBV27; j_call: TRBJ2-3; cdr3_aa: CASSLYQSTGPATDTQYF; cdr3_nt: TGTGCCAGCAGTTTATACCAATCGACAGGACCCGCAACAGATACGCAGTATTTT
clone_size: -; d_call: TRBD1; v_call: TRBV15; j_call: TRBJ2-3; cdr3_aa: CATSRRDREFADTQYF; cdr3_nt: TGTGCCACCAGCAGACGGGACAGGGAGTTTGCAGATACGCAGTATTTT
clone_size: -; d_call: -; v_call: TRBV9; j_call: TRBJ2-1; cdr3_aa: CASSVDSGTEQFF; cdr3_nt: TGTGCCAGCAGCGTGGACTCTGGCACTGAGCAGTTCTTC
clone_size: -; d_call: TRBD2; v_call: TRBV27; j_call: TRBJ2-7; cdr3_aa: CASSYTGGPYEQYF; cdr3_nt: TGTGCCAGCAGTTACACGGGAGGGCCGTACGAGCAGTACTTC
clone_size: -; d_call: TRBD1; v_call: TRBV7-9; j_call: TRBJ1-5; cdr3_aa: CASSQQGAGNQPQHF; cdr3_nt: TGTGCCAGCAGCCAACAGGGGGCAGGAAATCAGCCCCAGCATTTT
clone_size: -; d_call: -; v_call: TRBV28; j_call: TRBJ1-2; cdr3_aa: CASSFEARGYGYTF; cdr3_nt: TGTGCCAGCAGTTTTGAGGCCAGGGGCTATGGCTACACCTTC
clone_size: -; d_call: -; v_call: TRBV5-6; j_call: TRBJ2-1; cdr3_aa: CASSLGSYNEQFF; cdr3_nt: TGTGCCAGCAGCTTGGGCAGCTACAATGAGCAGTTCTTC
clone_size: -; d_call: -; v_call: TRBV5-1; j_call: TRBJ2-7; cdr3_aa: CASSLIGYEQYF; cdr3_nt: TGCGCCAGCAGCCTCATAGGCTACGAGCAGTACTTC
clone_size: -; d_call: -; v_call: TRBV10-3; j_call: TRBJ1-5; cdr3_aa: CAISEGWNEPQHF; cdr3_nt: TGTGCCATCAGTGAAGGGTGGAATGAGCCCCAGCATTTT
clone_size: -; d_call: -; v_call: TRBV19; j_call: TRBJ2-2; cdr3_aa: CASSMPLPRMAGELFF; cdr3_nt: TGTGCCAGTAGTATGCCCCTCCCTAGAATGGCCGGGGAGCTGTTTTTT
clone_size: -; d_call: -; v_call: TRBV5-1; j_call: TRBJ2-1; cdr3_aa: CASSLGCNEQFF; cdr3_nt: TGCGCCAGCAGCTTGGGGTGCAATGAGCAGTTCTTC